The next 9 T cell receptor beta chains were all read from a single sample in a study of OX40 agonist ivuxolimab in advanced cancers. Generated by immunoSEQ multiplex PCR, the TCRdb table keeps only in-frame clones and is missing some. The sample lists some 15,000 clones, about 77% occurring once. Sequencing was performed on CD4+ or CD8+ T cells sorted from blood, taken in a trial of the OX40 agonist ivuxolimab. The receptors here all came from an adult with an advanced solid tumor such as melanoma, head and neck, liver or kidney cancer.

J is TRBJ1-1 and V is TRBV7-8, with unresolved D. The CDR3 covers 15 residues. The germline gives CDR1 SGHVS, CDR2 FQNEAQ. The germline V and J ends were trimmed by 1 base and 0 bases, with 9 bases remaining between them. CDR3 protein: CASSLGRALNTEAFF. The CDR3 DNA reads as TGTGCCAGCAGCTTAGGTCGGGCTTTGAACACTGAAGCTTTCTTT.

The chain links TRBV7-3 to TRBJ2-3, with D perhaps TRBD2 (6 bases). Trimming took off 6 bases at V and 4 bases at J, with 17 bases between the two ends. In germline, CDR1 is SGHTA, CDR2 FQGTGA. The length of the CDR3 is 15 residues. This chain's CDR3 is CASSEALRRADTQYF. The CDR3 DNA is TGTGCCAGCAGTGAAGCTTTAAGGAGGGCAGATACGCAGTATTTT.

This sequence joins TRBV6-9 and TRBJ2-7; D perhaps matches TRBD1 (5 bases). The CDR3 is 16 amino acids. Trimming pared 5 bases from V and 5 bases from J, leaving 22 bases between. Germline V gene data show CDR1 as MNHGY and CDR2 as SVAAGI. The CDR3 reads CASSDLAGPPSDEQYF. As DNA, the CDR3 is TGTGCCAGCAGTGATCTGGCAGGGCCGCCTAGTGACGAGCAGTACTTC.

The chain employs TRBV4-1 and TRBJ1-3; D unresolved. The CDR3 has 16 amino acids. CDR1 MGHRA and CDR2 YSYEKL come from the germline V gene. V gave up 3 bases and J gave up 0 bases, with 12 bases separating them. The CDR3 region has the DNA TGCGCCAGCAGCCAGCCCCCGACGATCTCTGGAAACACCATATATTTT. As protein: CASSQPPTISGNTIYF.

The CDR3 coding sequence is TGTGCCAGCAGACAACGGTCGGGAGGCCAGCCCCAGCATTTT. Encoded protein: CASRQRSGGQPQHF. This chain connects TRBV7-9 to TRBJ1-5; D gene uncertain. CDR1 and CDR2 from the germline V gene are SEHNR and FQNEAQ (reference sequence). Trimming removed 6 bases at V and 7 bases at J, with 16 bases between. The CDR3 has 14 amino acids.

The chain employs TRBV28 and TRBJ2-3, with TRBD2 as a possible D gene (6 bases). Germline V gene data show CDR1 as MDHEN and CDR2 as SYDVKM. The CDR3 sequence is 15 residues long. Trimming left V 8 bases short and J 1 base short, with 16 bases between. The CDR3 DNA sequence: TGTGCCAGCGGAACCCCGCGGGAAGGCACAGATACGCAGTATTTT. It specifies CASGTPREGTDTQYF.

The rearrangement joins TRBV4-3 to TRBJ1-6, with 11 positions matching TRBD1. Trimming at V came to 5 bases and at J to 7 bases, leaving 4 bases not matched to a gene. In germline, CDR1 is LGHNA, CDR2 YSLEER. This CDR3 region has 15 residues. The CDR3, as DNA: TGCGCCAGCAGCATCCGGGACAGGGGGAATTCACCCCTCCACTTT. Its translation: CASSIRDRGNSPLHF.

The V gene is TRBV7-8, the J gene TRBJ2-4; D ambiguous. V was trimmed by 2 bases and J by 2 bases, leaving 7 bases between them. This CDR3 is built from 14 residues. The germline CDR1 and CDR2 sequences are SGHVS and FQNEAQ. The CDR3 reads CASSLQETKNIQYF. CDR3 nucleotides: TGTGCCAGCAGCTTACAGGAGACCAAAAACATTCAGTACTTC. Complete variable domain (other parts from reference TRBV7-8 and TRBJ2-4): GAGVSQSPRYKVAKRGQDVALRCDPISGHVSLFWYQQALGQGPEFLTYFQNEAQLDKSGLPSDRFFAERPEGSVSTLKIQRTQQEDSAVYLCASSLQETKNIQYFGAGTRLSVL.

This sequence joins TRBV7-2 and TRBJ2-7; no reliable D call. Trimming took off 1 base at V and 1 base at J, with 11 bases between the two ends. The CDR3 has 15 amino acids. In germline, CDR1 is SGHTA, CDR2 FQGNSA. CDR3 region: CASSLGQGPSYEQYF. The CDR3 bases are TGTGCCAGCAGCTTAGGACAAGGCCCTTCCTACGAGCAGTACTTC. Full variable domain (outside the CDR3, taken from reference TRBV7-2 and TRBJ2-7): GAGVSQSPSNKVTEKGKDVELRCDPISGHTALYWYRQSLGQGLEFLIYFQGNSAPDKSGLPSDRFSAERTGGSVSTLTIQRTQQEDSAVYLCASSLGQGPSYEQYFGPGTRLTVT.